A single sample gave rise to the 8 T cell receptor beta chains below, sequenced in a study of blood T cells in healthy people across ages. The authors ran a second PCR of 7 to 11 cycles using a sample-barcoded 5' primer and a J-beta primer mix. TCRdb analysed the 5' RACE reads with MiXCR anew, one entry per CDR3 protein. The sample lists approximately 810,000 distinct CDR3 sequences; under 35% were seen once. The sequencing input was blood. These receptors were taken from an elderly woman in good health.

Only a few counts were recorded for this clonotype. The CDR3 bases are TGTGCCAGCAGTGAAGGTTCTAGCGGGGGGTCCCAAGAGACCCAGTACTTC. This codes for CASSEGSSGGSQETQYF. This rearrangement joins TRBV2 to TRBJ2-5; 11 bases match TRBD2. Germline V lookup: CDR1 SNHLY, CDR2 FYNNEI. The CDR3 spans 17 residues. Trimming removed 1 base from V and 1 base from J; junction bases left unmatched: 5.

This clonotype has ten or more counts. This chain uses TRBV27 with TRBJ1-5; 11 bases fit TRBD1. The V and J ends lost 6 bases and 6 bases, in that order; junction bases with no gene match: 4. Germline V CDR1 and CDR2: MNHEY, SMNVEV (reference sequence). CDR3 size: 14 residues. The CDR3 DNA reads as TGTGCCAGCAGCCGGACAGGGGGCTTTCAGCCCCAGCATTTT. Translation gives CASSRTGGFQPQHF.

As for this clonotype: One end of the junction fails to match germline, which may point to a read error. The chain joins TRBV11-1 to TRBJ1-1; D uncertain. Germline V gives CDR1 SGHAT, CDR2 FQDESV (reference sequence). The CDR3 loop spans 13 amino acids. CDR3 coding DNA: TGTGCCAGCAGCCCTGGAGCGAACACTGAAGTTTTCTTT. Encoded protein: CASSPGANTEVFF.

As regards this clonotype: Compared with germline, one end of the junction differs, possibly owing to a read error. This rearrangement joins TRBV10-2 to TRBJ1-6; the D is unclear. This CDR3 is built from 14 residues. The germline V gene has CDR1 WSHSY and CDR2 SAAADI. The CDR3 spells CASSENETNSSLHF. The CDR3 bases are TGCGCCAGCAGTGAGAATGAGACCAATTCATCCCTCCACTTT.

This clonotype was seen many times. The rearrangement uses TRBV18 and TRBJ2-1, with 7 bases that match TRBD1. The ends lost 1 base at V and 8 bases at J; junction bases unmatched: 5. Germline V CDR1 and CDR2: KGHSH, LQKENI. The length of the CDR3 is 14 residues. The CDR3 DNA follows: TGTGCCAGCTCACCACGGGGACAGAGCCATGAGCAGTTCTTC. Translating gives CASSPRGQSHEQFF.

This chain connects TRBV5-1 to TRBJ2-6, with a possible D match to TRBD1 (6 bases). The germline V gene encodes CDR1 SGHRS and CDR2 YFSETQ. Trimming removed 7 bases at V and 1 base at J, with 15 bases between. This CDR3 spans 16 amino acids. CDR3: CASYPGAYSGANVLTF. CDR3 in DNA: TGCGCCAGCTACCCAGGGGCTTATTCTGGGGCCAACGTCCTGACTTTC.

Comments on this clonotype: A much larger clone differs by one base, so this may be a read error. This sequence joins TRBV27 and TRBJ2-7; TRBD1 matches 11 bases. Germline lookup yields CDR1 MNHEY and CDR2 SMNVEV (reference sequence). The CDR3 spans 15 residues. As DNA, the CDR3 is TGTACCAGCAGTTCGCCGGGACAGGGGGCCTACGAGCAGTACTTC. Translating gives CTSSSPGQGAYEQYF.

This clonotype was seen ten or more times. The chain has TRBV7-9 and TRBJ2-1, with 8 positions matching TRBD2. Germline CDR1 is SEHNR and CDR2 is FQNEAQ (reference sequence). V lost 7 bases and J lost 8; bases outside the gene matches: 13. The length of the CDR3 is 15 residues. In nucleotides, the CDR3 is TGTGCCAGCATCCTTATCGGGGGGACTAGGGATGAGCAGTTCTTC. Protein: CASILIGGTRDEQFF. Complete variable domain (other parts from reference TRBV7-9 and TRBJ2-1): DTGVSQNPRHKITKRGQNVTFRCDPISEHNRLYWYRQTLGQGPEFLTYFQNEAQLEKSRLLSDRFSAERPKGSFSTLEIQRTEQGDSAMYLCASILIGGTRDEQFFGPGTRLTVL.